Following are 20 T cell receptor beta chains from one sample sequenced in a study of blood T cell repertoires in COVID-19. Sequencing used immunoSEQ multiplex PCR; TCRdb keeps in-frame clones, though not all of them. This sample has around 260,000 clones, with under 90% found just once. Material for sequencing was peripheral blood. Source of these receptors: a man between 60 and 75 years old with acute or convalescent COVID-19.

This rearrangement joins TRBV7-2 to TRBJ2-7; TRBD2 might be the D (6 bases). Germline lookup yields CDR1 SGHTA and CDR2 FQGNSA. V shed 6 bases and J shed 1 base, with 16 bases lying between them. The CDR3 runs to 15 residues. In DNA form, the CDR3 reads TGTGCCAGCAGTTTCACGGGACTCACATCCTACGAGCAGTACTTC. This translates into CASSFTGLTSYEQYF.

This clone came up once. This chain uses TRBV5-6 with TRBJ2-5, with TRBD2 identical over 13 bases. The CDR3 runs 17 residues. CDR1 is SGHDT, CDR2 YYEEEE, per germline. With V trimmed by 0 bases and J by 5 bases, 7 bases remained unmatched. CDR3 amino acids: CASSLVVATSGRETQYF. CDR3 bases: TGTGCCAGCAGCTTGGTAGTGGCGACTAGCGGGAGGGAGACCCAGTACTTC.

The chain carries TRBV14 and TRBJ2-3, with TRBD2 matching 10 bases. V lost 4 bases to trimming and J lost 6 bases; unmatched junction nucleotides: 1. CDR1 and CDR2 (germline): SGHDN, FVKESK. This CDR3 has 13 residues. CDR3 DNA sequence: TGTGCCAGCAGCCTAGCGGGAGGTGATACGCAGTATTTT. Protein product: CASSLAGGDTQYF.

This chain connects TRBV28 to TRBJ1-2; D perhaps matches TRBD1 (5 bases). The CDR3 totals 12 residues. CDR1 and CDR2 (germline): MDHEN, SYDVKM. V was trimmed by 3 bases and J by 4 bases, leaving 6 bases between them. CDR3: CASSFRAYGYTF. The CDR3 bases are TGTGCCAGCAGTTTCAGGGCCTATGGCTACACCTTC.

This clone has just one count. This chain links TRBV5-1 with TRBJ1-4, with D possibly matching TRBD1 (5 bases). This CDR3 has 14 residues. The V end was cut by 4 bases, the J end by 4 bases, with 11 bases between. Germline V gives CDR1 SGHRS, CDR2 YFSETQ. Here the CDR3 reads CASSPGTVNEKLFF. In DNA, the CDR3 is TGCGCCAGCAGCCCCGGGACTGTTAATGAAAAACTGTTTTTT.

As DNA, the CDR3 is TGTGCCAGCAGCCCCACAGGGGCGTGGGAGCAGTACTTC. Its protein product is CASSPTGAWEQYF. This chain connects TRBV3-1 (or the pseudogene TRBV3-2) to TRBJ2-7; 7 positions agree with TRBD1. The CDR3 totals 13 residues. V lost 4 bases to trimming and J lost 7 bases; unmatched junction nucleotides: 7. From germline, CDR1 is LGHDT and CDR2 YNNKEL (reference sequence).

This clone was counted once. The V and J genes are TRBV2 and TRBJ2-5; 8 nucleotides agree with TRBD1. Per the germline V gene, CDR1 is SNHLY and CDR2 is FYNNEI. The CDR3 contains 15 residues. V trimming: 3 bases; J trimming: 4 bases; junction bases outside the gene matches: 7. The CDR3 spells CASSDFGTGIETQYF. The CDR3 DNA reads as TGTGCCAGCAGTGACTTTGGGACAGGTATAGAGACCCAGTACTTC.

The chain carries TRBV9 and TRBJ2-1, with 7 bases fitting TRBD1. The CDR3 consists of 17 residues. The germline CDR1 and CDR2 sequences are SGDLS and YYNGEE. V lost 3 bases to trimming and J lost 4 bases; unmatched junction nucleotides: 13. The CDR3 DNA follows: TGTGCCAGCAGCGAGGGCGTGGGGACAGCTACTTACAATGAGCAGTTCTTC. Amino acid sequence: CASSEGVGTATYNEQFF.

The CDR3 spells CASSGTRAGGETQYF. In DNA, the CDR3 is TGTGCCAGCAGTGGCACACGGGCGGGGGGGGAGACCCAGTACTTC. The chain employs TRBV6-6 and TRBJ2-5, with 9 bases that match TRBD2. The CDR3 has 15 amino acids. The trim removed 5 bases at V and 5 bases at J, leaving 9 bases unmatched. Germline assignment: CDR1 MNHNY and CDR2 SVGAGI (reference sequence).

DNA of the CDR3: TGTGCCAGCAGCCTTTATCCAGGTTGGTTTGTGGGTGTCTACGAGCAGTACTTC. It translates to CASSLYPGWFVGVYEQYF. V usage is TRBV7-2 and J usage is TRBJ2-7; D remains ambiguous. V was shortened by 5 bases and J by 3 bases, with 26 bases between the two germline ends. This CDR3 comprises 18 residues. CDR1 is SGHTA and CDR2 is FQGNSA in the germline V gene.

The chain's CDR3 is CASSQLQGETQYF. CDR3 nucleotides: TGCGCCAGCAGCCAATTACAGGGGGAGACCCAGTACTTC. The chain joins TRBV4-1 to TRBJ2-5, with 7 positions matching TRBD1. V was clipped by 2 bases and J by 5 bases; unmatched bases: 2. The germline V gene has CDR1 MGHRA and CDR2 YSYEKL. The CDR3 contains 13 residues.

The rearrangement joins TRBV2 to TRBJ1-6; maybe TRBD1 (6 bases). Trimming took 6 bases from V and 13 from J, leaving 19 bases between them. The CDR3 is made up of 14 amino acids. From germline, CDR1 is SNHLY and CDR2 FYNNEI. CDR3 DNA: TGTGCCAGCAGCATGGGACAAGGCCTTTCCCCCCTCCACTTT. It codes for CASSMGQGLSPLHF.

The chain has TRBV5-6 and TRBJ2-5; D is perhaps TRBD2 (5 bases). Trimming pared 0 bases from V and 5 bases from J, leaving 14 bases between. The CDR3 spans 15 residues. CDR1 is SGHDT and CDR2 is YYEEEE in the germline V gene. The CDR3 region is CASSLVRSRGETQYF. The CDR3 region has the DNA TGTGCCAGCAGCTTGGTTCGGTCCCGAGGGGAGACCCAGTACTTC.

The CDR3 sequence is CASSPQGAKYQPQHF. The DNA for the CDR3 is TGTGCCAGCAGTCCACAGGGGGCGAAGTATCAGCCCCAGCATTTT. The chain couples TRBV28 to TRBJ1-5; 9 bases map to TRBD1. Germline CDR1 reads MDHEN; CDR2 reads SYDVKM. Germline trimming cut 5 bases from V and 5 bases from J; bases unmatched to any gene: 7. This CDR3 has 15 residues.

This clone appeared a single time. The rearrangement joins TRBV6-6 to TRBJ1-5; no reliable D call. This CDR3 has 13 amino acids. V lost 5 bases and J 7 bases, leaving 12 bases between the germline ends. Germline-derived CDR1 and CDR2 are MNHNY and SVGAGI (reference sequence). CDR3 sequence (DNA): TGTGCCAGCAGTCCGCCGACGGGGCAGCCCCAGCATTTT. Translating it yields CASSPPTGQPQHF.

This clone appeared a single time. The chain is built from TRBV6-5 and TRBJ2-7; 8 nucleotides match TRBD1. The CDR3 has 15 residues. V dropped 0 bases and J dropped 6; count of bases not matched to a gene: 7. Germline lookup yields CDR1 MNHEY and CDR2 SVGAGI. CDR3 DNA: TGTGCCAGCAGTTACTCGAAGGGACAGGCTTCCGAGCAGTACTTC. This sequence encodes CASSYSKGQASEQYF.

The V gene is TRBV19, the J gene TRBJ2-1; the match to TRBD1 covers 8 bases. Looked up from germline, CDR1 is LNHDA and CDR2 is SQIVND (reference sequence). Trimming cost V 5 bases and J 4 bases; bases outside gene matches: 7. The CDR3 is 15 residues long. The CDR3 nucleotides are TGTGCCAGTAGTCTTCCCGGGACAGGATACAATGAGCAGTTCTTC. Translated: CASSLPGTGYNEQFF.

The chain joins TRBV9 to TRBJ1-3; weak D call: TRBD1 (5 bases). V was trimmed by 2 bases and J by 0 bases, leaving 9 bases between them. CDR3 length: 15 residues. From germline, CDR1 is SGDLS and CDR2 YYNGEE. The CDR3 sequence: CASSVEGLSGNTIYF. The CDR3 DNA follows: TGTGCCAGCAGCGTTGAGGGACTCTCTGGAAACACCATATATTTT.

CDR3 region: CASSQQGHTGELFF. The CDR3 nucleotides read TGTGCCAGCAGCCAACAGGGGCACACCGGGGAGCTGTTTTTT. The genes are TRBV7-3 and TRBJ2-2; 7 bases fit TRBD1. V gave up 5 bases and J gave up 3 bases; unmatched junction bases: 3. CDR3 size: 14 residues. CDR1 and CDR2 from the germline V gene are SGHTA and FQGTGA.

This clone was seen a single time. This chain joins TRBV11-2 and TRBJ2-3; the D is unclear. V lost 5 bases and J 9 bases, leaving 15 bases between the germline ends. The CDR3 loop spans 13 amino acids. Germline V gene data show CDR1 as SGHAT and CDR2 as FQNNGV. CDR3 sequence reads: CASSVTELGTQYF. The CDR3 nucleotides read TGTGCCAGCAGCGTTACAGAGCTTGGAACGCAGTATTTT.